The rows below give T cell receptor beta chains drawn from one sample of a study of blood T cell repertoires in COVID-19. The method was immunoSEQ multiplex PCR; TCRdb's version includes in-frame clones alone and lacks a portion of them. Among about 200,000 clones, around 87% were seen once, and the ten largest hold 20% to 25%. The specimen was PBMCs or T cells enriched from blood (not recorded which). The receptors stem from a woman in her thirties or forties in a cohort exposed to, infected with or recovered from COVID-19 (not recorded which). The CDR3 runs from the conserved cysteine through the conserved F or W. A D gene is named only where the DNA matches it firmly. Expanded clones are given a class, and other clones once, few, many or no size at all.

j_call v_call clone_size d_call cdr3_nt cdr3_aa
TRBJ2-5 TRBV28 NA TRBD1 TGTGCCAGCAACACAGCCGGGACAGGGGCAGAGACCCAGTACTTC CASNTAGTGAETQYF
TRBJ1-1 TRBV28 NA NA TGTGCCGGGAGGGACACCGATGAAGCTTTCTTT CAGRDTDEAFF
TRBJ2-2 TRBV5-1 NA TRBD2 TGCGCCAGCAGCCACAACGGAGGGGAGGGTACCGGGGAGCTGTTTTTT CASSHNGGEGTGELFF
TRBJ1-2 TRBV29-1 NA NA TGCAGCGTTGAGACAGGAGGCCATGGCTACACCTTC CSVETGGHGYTF
TRBJ2-7 TRBV21-1 NA NA TGTGCCAGCAGCAAAGCGACTAGCGGGAGACTCTACGAGCAGTACTTC CASSKATSGRLYEQYF
TRBJ1-5 TRBV10-3 NA NA TGTGCCATCAGTGGTATAGAGGGTGGGAGCAATCAGCCCCAGCATTTT CAISGIEGGSNQPQHF
TRBJ2-3 TRBV27 NA NA TGTGCCAGCAGTTTAGTTGGAGGGGCCGCAGATACGCAGTATTTT CASSLVGGAADTQYF
TRBJ1-3 TRBV4-3 NA NA TGCGCCAGCAGCCAAGATCTCCAGGGAGGGGGAAACACCATATATTTT CASSQDLQGGGNTIYF
TRBJ2-1 TRBV6-4 NA TRBD2 TGTGCCAGCAGTGATAAAGCTAGCGGGGGTGACAATGAGCAGTTCTTC CASSDKASGGDNEQFF
TRBJ2-7 TRBV7-9 NA TRBD1 TGTGCCAGCAGCCTGGGACAGCGCTACGAGCAGTACTTC CASSLGQRYEQYF
TRBJ2-2 TRBV11-3 NA NA TGTGCCAGCAGCGCCGCTCGGACCGGGGAGCTGTTTTTT CASSAARTGELFF
TRBJ2-7 TRBV7-9 NA NA TGTGCCAGCAGTCAAGAGGGGGACGAGCAGTACTTC CASSQEGDEQYF
TRBJ1-1 TRBV27 NA NA TGTGCCAGCAGTTTATTCCCGGGGACTGAAGCTTTCTTT CASSLFPGTEAFF
TRBJ1-5 TRBV19 NA TRBD1 TGTGCCAGCTCCCAAGGTCTGACCGGGACAGGGTCTAATCAGCCCCAGCATTTT CASSQGLTGTGSNQPQHF
TRBJ1-5 TRBV11-2 NA NA TGTGCCAGCAGCTTAGATATCCGGGATCCCCAGCATTTT CASSLDIRDPQHF
TRBJ2-3 TRBV19 NA TRBD2 TGTGCCAGTAGTTCCCGTCTAGCGGGAGGGGCAGATACGCAGTATTTT CASSSRLAGGADTQYF
TRBJ2-2 TRBV12-5 NA NA TGTGCTAGTGGCTCAGAGCGGTGGAACACCGGGGAGCTGTTTTTT CASGSERWNTGELFF
TRBJ1-5 TRBV11-2 once NA TGTGCCAGCAGCCTGGATGCGGCGGGTCAGCCCCAGCATTTT CASSLDAAGQPQHF
TRBJ1-2 TRBV7-6 NA NA TGTGCCAGCAGCGAGACAAACTATGGCTACACCTTC CASSETNYGYTF
TRBJ1-3 TRBV3-1/TRBV3-2 once NA TGTGCCAGCAGCCCCAAGGGTATACAGGCATTCTCTGGAAACACCATATATTTT CASSPKGIQAFSGNTIYF
TRBJ1-2 TRBV6-5 NA NA TGTGCCACGGGATCGAACTATGGCTACACCTTC CATGSNYGYTF